The clone carrying this T cell receptor (beta chain) came up many times. This CDR3 has 14 amino acids. The germline gives CDR1 SEHNR, CDR2 FQNEAQ (reference sequence). V shed 5 bases and J shed 4 bases, with 14 bases lying between them. The data were taken from a study of early T cells in non-severe SARS-CoV-2 infection. Study background: Whole-blood bulk RNA, unsorted, was sequenced, and chains were unpaired.

Separate cDNA molecules each had unique molecular identifiers attached to them. TCRdb reprocessed the 5' RACE reads via MiXCR and lists one record per CDR3 protein. This table holds some 35,000 distinct CDR3 sequences, 3% to 4% found once. This rearrangement joins TRBV7-9 to TRBJ1-1, with a tentative D call TRBD1 (5 bases). Sequenced input: whole blood. The TCR sequence derives from an adult who was a healthcare worker with PCR-confirmed SARS-CoV-2 infection or an uninfected control (not recorded which). Here the CDR3 reads CASSPPGGATEAFF. For the CDR3, the DNA is TGTGCCAGCAGCCCACCCGGAGGGGCCACTGAAGCTTTCTTT.